The 22 T cell receptor beta chains in this list originate from one sample, sequenced in a study of cytomegalovirus exposure and HLA in healthy donors. Researchers ran the PCR with 60 Vbeta and 13 Jbeta primers. The repertoire was sequenced with immunoSEQ multiplex PCR; TCRdb's copy has only in-frame clones and lacks some. The sample lists 100,000 to 150,000 clones, roughly 80% seen once, with around 1.3% in the top ten. Sequencing input: PBMCs. These receptors all stem from a girl aged 2-10 years in good health and CMV-seronegative.

This sequence joins TRBV27 and TRBJ2-7, with 12 bases that match TRBD2. The CDR3 has 15 amino acids. Trimming at V came to 5 bases and at J to 2 bases, leaving 4 bases not matched to a gene. In germline, CDR1 is MNHEY, CDR2 SMNVEV (reference sequence). CDR3: CASSRRTSGTYEQYF. DNA of the CDR3: TGTGCCAGCAGTCGAAGGACTAGCGGGACCTACGAGCAGTACTTC.

V usage is TRBV9 and J usage is TRBJ2-3, with D unresolved. V dropped 0 bases and J dropped 5 bases, with 13 bases sitting between them. The CDR3 consists of 15 residues. The germline V gene has CDR1 SGDLS and CDR2 YYNGEE. CDR3 in DNA: TGTGCCAGCAGCGTAGCGGGTAGTCCTGGAGATACGCAGTATTTT. Its translation: CASSVAGSPGDTQYF.

J is TRBJ1-5 and V is TRBV7-8, with 7 positions matching TRBD1. J lost 6 bases, V lost 1 base, and 3 bases had no gene match. The CDR3 spans 14 residues. Germline assignment: CDR1 SGHVS and CDR2 FQNEAQ. The CDR3 protein is CASSLGTGVQPQHF. Here the CDR3 DNA reads TGTGCCAGCAGCTTAGGAACAGGGGTTCAGCCCCAGCATTTT.

The chain recombines TRBV15 with TRBJ1-1; D call uncertain. This CDR3 has 17 amino acids. The V gene's germline CDR1 is LNHNV and CDR2 YYDKDF (reference sequence). The germline V and J ends were trimmed by 3 bases and 3 bases, with 20 bases remaining between them. The CDR3 region is CATSSRPTRKVDTEAFF. The CDR3 DNA reads as TGTGCCACCAGCAGTAGACCAACCAGGAAGGTGGACACTGAAGCTTTCTTT.

The rearrangement uses TRBV18 and TRBJ2-3, with a weak D call TRBD1 (6 bases). CDR1 is KGHSH, CDR2 LQKENI, per germline. V lost 1 base to trimming and J lost 2 bases, with 10 bases between them. The CDR3 extends over 15 amino acids. CDR3: CASSPRQGSTDTQYF. The CDR3 DNA reads TGTGCCAGCTCACCACGCCAGGGGTCCACAGATACGCAGTATTTT.

The sample holds a few counts of this clone. The chain carries TRBV27 and TRBJ2-4; a weak D match, TRBD1 (6 bases). This CDR3 is built from 16 residues. The V gene's germline CDR1 is MNHEY and CDR2 SMNVEV (reference sequence). The V gene lost 4 bases and the J gene lost 0 bases, with 13 bases spanning the gap. CDR3 region: CASSSQQGLAKNIQYF. The DNA for the CDR3 is TGTGCCAGCAGTTCCCAACAGGGTTTAGCCAAAAACATTCAGTACTTC.

The chain combines TRBV7-9 with TRBJ2-3, with 10 bases identical to TRBD1. The CDR3 covers 15 residues. Germline-derived CDR1 and CDR2 are SEHNR and FQNEAQ (reference sequence). V was pared by 8 bases and J by 4 bases, with 9 bases of the junction left unmatched. CDR3 sequence: CASQTGTGEPDTQYF. For the CDR3, the DNA is TGTGCCAGCCAAACAGGGACAGGGGAACCAGATACGCAGTATTTT.

This rearrangement joins TRBV5-1 to TRBJ2-1; 8 bases are shared with TRBD2. CDR3 length: 15 residues. Germline trimming cut 3 bases from V and 3 bases from J; bases unmatched to any gene: 5. Germline CDR1 is SGHRS and CDR2 is YFSETQ. The CDR3 protein is CASSWSSGYYNEQFF. The CDR3 nucleotides are TGCGCCAGCAGCTGGTCTAGCGGGTACTACAATGAGCAGTTCTTC.

J is TRBJ2-3 and V is TRBV6-4, with 11 nucleotides matching TRBD2. This CDR3 region has 15 residues. Per the germline V gene, CDR1 is MRHNA and CDR2 is SNTAGT. V dropped 5 bases and J dropped 4; count of bases not matched to a gene: 5. The DNA for the CDR3 is TGTGCCAGCAGTCCCACTAGCGGGGGATCAGATACGCAGTATTTT. It yields the protein CASSPTSGGSDTQYF.

The J gene is TRBJ2-1, the V gene TRBV11-1; perhaps TRBD1 as D (5 bases). Germline V CDR1 and CDR2: SGHAT, FQDESV (reference sequence). V lost 5 bases to trimming and J lost 0 bases, with 11 bases between them. The CDR3 is made up of 15 amino acids. CDR3 loop: CASSRPDSSYNEQFF. DNA for the CDR3: TGTGCCAGCAGCCGACCAGACAGCTCCTACAATGAGCAGTTCTTC. The full variable domain, completed using reference TRBV11-1 and TRBJ2-1, is EAEVAQSPRYKITEKSQAVAFWCDPISGHATLYWYRQILGQGPELLVQFQDESVVDDSQLPKDRFSAERLKGVDSTLKIQPAELGDSAMYLCASSRPDSSYNEQFFGPGTRLTVL.

There are a few counts of this clone. This chain uses TRBV28 with TRBJ1-4, with D unclear. V shed 11 bases and J shed 8 bases, with 15 bases lying between them. This CDR3 comprises 12 residues. Germline lookup yields CDR1 MDHEN and CDR2 SYDVKM. CDR3 region: CASRASREKLFF. CDR3 DNA sequence: TGTGCCTCGAGGGCAAGTCGAGAAAAACTGTTTTTT.

V gene TRBV11-2 combines with J gene TRBJ1-1, with D uncertain. CDR3 length: 15 amino acids. V lost 5 bases, J lost 2 bases, and 15 bases lay in between. Germline V lookup: CDR1 SGHAT, CDR2 FQNNGV. CDR3 sequence (DNA): TGTGCCAGCAGCCTACGAACCGGGGTAAACACTGAAGCTTTCTTT. Its translation: CASSLRTGVNTEAFF. Full variable domain (remainder filled in from reference TRBV11-2 and TRBJ1-1): EAGVAQSPRYKIIEKRQSVAFWCNPISGHATLYWYQQILGQGPKLLIQFQNNGVVDDSQLPKDRFSAERLKGVDSTLKIQPAKLEDSAVYLCASSLRTGVNTEAFFGQGTRLTVV.

The J gene is TRBJ2-7, the V gene TRBV5-1, with D maybe TRBD1 (5 bases). The CDR3 is 14 residues long. Germline CDR1 is SGHRS and CDR2 is YFSETQ. With 8 bases removed from V and 0 bases from J, the gap between germline ends came to 15 bases. The CDR3: CASSPTGSSYEQYF. DNA for the CDR3: TGCGCCAGTTCCCCCACAGGCAGCTCCTACGAGCAGTACTTC.

The rearrangement links TRBV19 to TRBJ1-1; D might be TRBD1 (6 bases). CDR3 length: 14 amino acids. The germline CDR1 and CDR2 sequences are LNHDA and SQIVND (reference sequence). Between the trimmed V and J ends, which lost 7 bases and 0 bases, there was a span of 12 bases. The CDR3 loop reads CASIRTELNTEAFF. In DNA form, the CDR3 reads TGTGCCAGTATCAGGACAGAGTTGAACACTGAAGCTTTCTTT. The full variable domain, its missing parts supplied by reference TRBV19 and TRBJ1-1, is DGGITQSPKYLFRKEGQNVTLSCEQNLNHDAMYWYRQDPGQGLRLIYYSQIVNDFQKGDIAEGYSVSREKKESFPLTVTSAQKNPTAFYLCASIRTELNTEAFFGQGTRLTVV.

The chain links TRBV10-3 to TRBJ2-7; TRBD1 matches at 7 bases. The CDR3 extends over 12 amino acids. CDR1 and CDR2 from the germline V gene are ENHRY and SYGVKD. After removal of 6 bases from V and 7 bases from J, the junction contained 6 bases not matched to a gene. Here the CDR3 reads CAIRDRVGEQYF. CDR3 sequence (DNA): TGTGCCATCAGAGACAGGGTCGGGGAGCAGTACTTC.

This clone was counted a single time. V is TRBV20-1 and J is TRBJ2-2; possibly TRBD1 for D (6 bases). V shed 6 bases and J shed 8 bases, with 10 bases lying between them. In germline, CDR1 is DFQATT, CDR2 SNEGSKA (reference sequence). The CDR3 is made up of 11 amino acids. CDR3 sequence reads: CSAIQGGELFF. The CDR3 DNA reads as TGCAGTGCCATACAGGGTGGGGAGCTGTTTTTT.

The rearrangement joins TRBV6-5 to TRBJ2-1, with D maybe TRBD2 (5 bases). The CDR3 covers 15 residues. Trimming took 6 bases from V and 4 from J, leaving 16 bases between them. The germline CDR1 and CDR2 sequences are MNHEY and SVGAGI. CDR3 region: CASREDSRPYNEQFF. The DNA of the CDR3 is TGTGCCAGCAGAGAGGACTCCCGCCCATACAATGAGCAGTTCTTC.

This clone was picked up one time. The V and J genes are TRBV7-2 and TRBJ1-2, with D uncertain. Germline CDR1 is SGHTA and CDR2 is FQGNSA. V shed 0 bases and J shed 8 bases, with 7 bases lying between them. This CDR3 spans 12 amino acids. The CDR3 spells CASSLAALGYTF. CDR3 nucleotide sequence: TGTGCCAGCAGCTTAGCAGCGTTGGGCTACACCTTC.

This sequence joins TRBV25-1 and TRBJ2-3; 12 nucleotides align to TRBD2. Looked up from germline, CDR1 is MGHDK and CDR2 is SYGVNS. This CDR3 contains 15 residues. The ends lost 4 bases at V and 4 bases at J; junction bases unmatched: 3. The DNA for the CDR3 is TGTGCCAGCAGTGGACTAGCGGGAGCCCCAGATACGCAGTATTTT. It encodes CASSGLAGAPDTQYF.

V usage is TRBV6-6 and J usage is TRBJ2-7; TRBD2 matches 11 bases. The junction had 5 bases not matched to a gene; V was cut back by 4 bases and J by 3 bases. This CDR3 contains 15 residues. From germline, CDR1 is MNHNY and CDR2 SVGAGI (reference sequence). The CDR3 sequence is CASSSVSGGDYEQYF. The CDR3 DNA follows: TGTGCCAGCAGTTCGGTTAGCGGGGGGGACTACGAGCAGTACTTC.

The CDR3 bases are TGTGCCAGCAGCTTCGGTCAAAACACTGAAGCTTTCTTT. Translation: CASSFGQNTEAFF. The chain links TRBV5-8 to TRBJ1-1, with no clear D. This CDR3 region has 13 residues. Germline CDR1 is SGHTS and CDR2 is YDEGEE. The germline V and J ends were trimmed by 2 bases and 2 bases, with 7 bases remaining between them.

This clone has a handful of counts. CDR3 nucleotides: TGTGCCTGGAGCGAGACTAGCGGGAGGGCCAGTGAGACCCAGTACTTC. As protein: CAWSETSGRASETQYF. V and J are TRBV30 and TRBJ2-5; TRBD2 agrees at 14 bases. The CDR3 is 16 residues long. V shed 3 bases and J 5 bases; nucleotides not matched to a gene: 8. CDR1 GTSNPN and CDR2 SVGIG come from the germline V gene (reference sequence).